This note documents a single T cell receptor (beta chain) sequence. Its specificity is unknown. This sample was taken from a study of CD8 T cells in ankylosing spondylitis. Quantitative 5'-RACE with molecular barcodes produced the TCR beta libraries. TCRdb reprocessed the 5' RACE reads with MiXCR, giving one entry per CDR3 protein. The table records around 540,000 distinct CDR3 sequences, about 12% of them present only once. The CDR3 totals 13 residues. Germline assignment: CDR1 LNHNV and CDR2 YYDKDF (reference sequence). V dropped 4 bases and J dropped 6 bases, with 10 bases sitting between them. Overall study findings and caveats: Matched synovial fluid from ankylosing spondylitis patients was reported to be enriched for disease-linked clones. CD8+ by phenotype, disease-linked clones were relatively rare in peripheral blood. Ankylosing spondylitis blood appeared to carry a characteristic TCR beta motif of 7 or 8 highly homologous variants.

The receptor was isolated from a male donor with ankylosing spondylitis. The chain combines TRBV15 with TRBJ2-1; D is unresolved. The sequencing input was blood, either unsorted or a sorted T cell fraction (not recorded which). CDR3: CATSNTSINEQFF. As DNA, the CDR3 is TGTGCCACCAGCAATACATCCATCAATGAGCAGTTCTTC.